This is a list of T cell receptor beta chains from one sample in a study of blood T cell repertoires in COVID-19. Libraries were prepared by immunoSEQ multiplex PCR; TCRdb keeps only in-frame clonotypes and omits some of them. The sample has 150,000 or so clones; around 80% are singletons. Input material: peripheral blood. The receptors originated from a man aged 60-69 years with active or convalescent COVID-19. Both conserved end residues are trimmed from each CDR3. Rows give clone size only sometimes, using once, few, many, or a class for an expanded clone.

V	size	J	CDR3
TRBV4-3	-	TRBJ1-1	ASSQTRGVGGTEAF
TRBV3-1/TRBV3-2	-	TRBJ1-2	ASSRSGTGEYGYT
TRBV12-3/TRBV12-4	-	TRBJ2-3	ASYQGTADTQY
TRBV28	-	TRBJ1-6	ASSSGQGFNSPLH
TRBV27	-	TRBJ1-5	ASSLARRQPQH
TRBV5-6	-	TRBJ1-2	ASRAGYGYT
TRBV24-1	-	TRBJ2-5	ATSDLTSGGETQY
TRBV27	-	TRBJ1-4	ASSPSGPGQINEKLF
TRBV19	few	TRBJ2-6	ASSGIAGSSGANVLT
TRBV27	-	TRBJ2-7	ASSAFRSSYEQY
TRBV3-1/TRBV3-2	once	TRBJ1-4	ASNRDSRYRPVEKLF
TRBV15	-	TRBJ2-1	AIHRSGWNEQF
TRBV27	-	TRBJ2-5	ASSFRGGRVEETQY
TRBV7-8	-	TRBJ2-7	ASSLGTGVYEQY
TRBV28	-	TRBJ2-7	ASSLPETIDEQY
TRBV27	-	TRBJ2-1	ASSLFSDEGGQHNEQF
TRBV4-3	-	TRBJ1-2	ASSQVGDTSNYGYT
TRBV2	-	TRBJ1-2	ASIPDRANYGYT
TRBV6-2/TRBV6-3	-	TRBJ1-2	ASSSPTGVNGYT
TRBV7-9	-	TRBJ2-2	ASSSLAGTGELF
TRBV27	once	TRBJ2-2	ASSLRFGTGELF
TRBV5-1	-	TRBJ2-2	ASSSGRGNTGELF
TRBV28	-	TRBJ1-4	ASTAPGHQNEKLF
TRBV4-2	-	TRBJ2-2	ASSQAQGADTGELF
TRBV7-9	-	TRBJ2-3	ASSRSSGSADTQY
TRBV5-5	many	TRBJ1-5	ASSSDSRNQPQH
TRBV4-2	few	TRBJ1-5	ASSQDPGTGDVQPQH
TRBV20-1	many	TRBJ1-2	SAGGTGYT
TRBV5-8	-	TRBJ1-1	ASTVGQGDTEAF
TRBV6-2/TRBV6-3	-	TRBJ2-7	ATSEVSIGYYEQY
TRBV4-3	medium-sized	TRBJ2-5	ASSQGQYQETQY
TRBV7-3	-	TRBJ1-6	ASSLRPGQGNSPLH
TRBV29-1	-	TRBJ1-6	SVTTGSNSPLH
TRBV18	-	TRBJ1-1	ASSPSLAGGTEAF
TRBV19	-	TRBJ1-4	ASNRRDRGNEKLF
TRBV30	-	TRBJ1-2	AWSALGAGGGYT
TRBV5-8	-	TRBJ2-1	ASSPGQSSYNEQF
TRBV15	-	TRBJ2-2	ATSREYGRGYTGELF
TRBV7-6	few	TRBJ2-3	ASKFEQGAIGTDTQY
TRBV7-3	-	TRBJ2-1	ATRDSGRNEQF
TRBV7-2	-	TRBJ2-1	ASRTKREGWSEQF
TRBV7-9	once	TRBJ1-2	ASSSTQGAIGGYT
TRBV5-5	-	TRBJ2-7	ASSSQGIYEQY
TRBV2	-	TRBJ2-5	ASSREETQY
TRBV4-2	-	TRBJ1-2	ASSQENRVIYGYT
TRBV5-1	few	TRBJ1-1	ASSPTQGPWTEAF
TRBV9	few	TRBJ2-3	ASSPTWASGSTDTQY
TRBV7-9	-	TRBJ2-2	ASSLGLAGAGELF
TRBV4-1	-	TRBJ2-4	ASSQGTGRGNIQY
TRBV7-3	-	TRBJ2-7	ASSLDPSGYEQY